Presented here are 13 T cell receptor beta chains from one specimen sequenced in a study of blood T cells in healthy people across ages. A second PCR, run for about 6 to 11 cycles, used a sample-barcoded 5' primer plus a J-beta primer mix. TCRdb independently ran MiXCR on the 5' RACE reads; one entry per CDR3 protein. This sample has about 1,800,000 distinct CDR3 sequences, with 25% to 30% found just once. Material: blood. These receptors originate from a woman in her 30s in good health.

This clonotype was seen more than once but under ten times. The chain recombines TRBV5-1 with TRBJ1-4; TRBD1 aligns across 7 bases. V lost 1 base, J lost 7 bases, and 4 bases stayed unmatched. The CDR3 has 14 residues. Germline loops: CDR1 SGHRS, CDR2 YFSETQ. This CDR3 reads CASSLRGGTEKLFF. The CDR3 DNA sequence: TGCGCCAGCAGCTTGAGAGGGGGCACTGAAAAACTGTTTTTT.

This clonotype occurred a few times. As DNA, the CDR3 is TGCAGTGCTAGAGGACGTACAGGGGGCGCAGGGACCCAGTACTTC. Its protein product is CSARGRTGGAGTQYF. The chain links TRBV20-1 to TRBJ2-5; TRBD1 agrees at 9 bases. V gave up 1 base and J gave up 7 bases; unmatched junction bases: 10. CDR1 and CDR2 from the germline V gene are DFQATT and SNEGSKA (reference sequence). CDR3 length: 15 residues.

The chain links TRBV3-1 to TRBJ1-1; unclear D gene. Germline assignment: CDR1 LGHDT and CDR2 YNNKEL (reference sequence). The CDR3 has 14 residues. V was clipped by 0 bases and J by 7 bases, with 12 bases between them. Here the CDR3 reads CASSQDSVGDEAFF. The CDR3 DNA sequence: TGTGCCAGCAGCCAAGATTCCGTGGGAGATGAAGCTTTCTTT. The variable domain in full, completed from reference TRBV3-1 and TRBJ1-1, reads DTAVSQTPKYLVTQMGNDKSIKCEQNLGHDTMYWYKQDSKKFLKIMFSYNNKELIINETVPNRFSPKSPDKAHLNLHINSLELGDSAVYFCASSQDSVGDEAFFGQGTRLTVV.

The rearrangement joins TRBV12-3 or TRBV12-4 to TRBJ2-7, with a possible D match to TRBD1 (6 bases). Trimming shortened V by 5 bases and J by 2 bases, and 19 bases separated the two germline ends. This CDR3 spans 16 amino acids. This chain's CDR3 is CASSTITGSIAYEQYF. The CDR3 DNA reads TGTGCCAGCAGTACGATTACAGGGTCGATAGCCTACGAGCAGTACTTC.

This clonotype was picked up many times. V and J are TRBV7-9 and TRBJ2-7; D gene unclear. CDR1 is SEHNR and CDR2 is FQNEAQ in the germline V gene (reference sequence). The CDR3 is made up of 11 amino acids. V was pared by 5 bases and J by 9 bases, with 11 bases between. CDR3 residues: CASSARLGQYF. The DNA of the CDR3 is TGTGCCAGCAGCGCAAGACTCGGGCAGTACTTC. The complete variable domain, with remaining parts taken from reference TRBV7-9 and TRBJ2-7, reads DTGVSQNPRHKITKRGQNVTFRCDPISEHNRLYWYRQTLGQGPEFLTYFQNEAQLEKSRLLSDRFSAERPKGSFSTLEIQRTEQGDSAMYLCASSARLGQYFGPGTRLTVT.

This clonotype was observed many times. The chain couples TRBV24-1 to TRBJ2-1; 7 bases fit TRBD1. Trimming cost V 0 bases and J 9 bases; bases outside gene matches: 4. CDR3 size: 14 residues. The germline gives CDR1 KGHDR, CDR2 SFDVKD. DNA of the CDR3: TGTGCCACCAGTGATTTGCCAGGGGGAGCTGAGCAGTTCTTC. Protein: CATSDLPGGAEQFF.

The gene calls are TRBV18 and TRBJ2-4, with D unresolved. The DNA end lines up better with TRBJ2-7; the J call may be wrong. The CDR3 has 15 amino acids. The germline gives CDR1 KGHSH, CDR2 LQKENI. The CDR3 reads CASSPAPAKAYEQYF. CDR3 sequence (DNA): TGTGCCAGCTCACCTGCACCCGCTAAAGCCTACGAGCAGTACTTC.

This chain connects TRBV9 to TRBJ1-1; 7 nucleotides match TRBD1. Germline loops: CDR1 SGDLS, CDR2 YYNGEE. The CDR3 is 14 amino acids. V dropped 0 bases and J dropped 8; count of bases not matched to a gene: 7. CDR3 in DNA: TGTGCCAGCAGCGTAGCAGGGGGGGATAAAGAAGCTTTCTTT. It codes for CASSVAGGDKEAFF.

This clonotype occurred many times. This chain links TRBV6-1 with TRBJ2-7; 9 nucleotides match TRBD1. CDR3 size: 17 residues. J was trimmed by 4 bases and V by 5 bases; bases with no gene match: 15. Germline V lookup: CDR1 MNHNS, CDR2 SASEGT. This CDR3 is CASSTRPPGTGLYEQYF. Written as DNA, the CDR3 is TGTGCCAGCAGTACCCGCCCACCCGGGACAGGGTTATACGAGCAGTACTTC.

In its sample, this clonotype was seen a few times. The chain combines TRBV20-1 with TRBJ2-1; D is perhaps TRBD1 (7 bases). The CDR3 has 16 amino acids. CDR1 is DFQATT and CDR2 is SNEGSKA in the germline V gene (reference sequence). V was trimmed by 0 bases and J by 8 bases, leaving 20 bases between them. CDR3 in amino acids: CSARDLSRGVIDEQFF. In DNA, the CDR3 is TGCAGTGCTAGAGACCTCAGCAGGGGGGTAATCGATGAGCAGTTCTTC.

There are a few counts of this clonotype. This sequence joins TRBV6-6 and TRBJ2-1, with 10 bases aligning to TRBD2. Germline V CDR1 and CDR2: MNHNY, SVGAGI (reference sequence). This CDR3 has 16 amino acids. Germline trimming cut 6 bases from V and 3 bases from J; bases unmatched to any gene: 8. CDR3 coding DNA: TGTGCCAGCAGACCCCTAGCGGGAGTTAGCTACAATGAGCAGTTCTTC. Protein sequence: CASRPLAGVSYNEQFF.

This clonotype came up many times. This chain joins TRBV12-3 or TRBV12-4 and TRBJ1-6; D is unresolved. The ends were cut back, 3 bases at V and 6 bases at J, with 15 bases in the middle. This CDR3 has 16 residues. CDR3 in amino acids: CASSLQGSGRNSPLHF. CDR3 nucleotide sequence: TGTGCCAGCAGTTTGCAAGGGTCCGGTCGTAATTCACCCCTCCACTTT.

The CDR3 here is CSARSRGTNEQYF. In nucleotides, the CDR3 is TGCAGTGCCAGATCGCGGGGGACCAATGAGCAGTACTTC. This chain links TRBV20-1 with TRBJ2-4, with 7 bases identical to TRBD2. J was trimmed by 13 bases and V by 6 bases; bases with no gene match: 15. The CDR3 covers 13 residues. Germline V CDR1 and CDR2: DFQATT, SNEGSKA (reference sequence).